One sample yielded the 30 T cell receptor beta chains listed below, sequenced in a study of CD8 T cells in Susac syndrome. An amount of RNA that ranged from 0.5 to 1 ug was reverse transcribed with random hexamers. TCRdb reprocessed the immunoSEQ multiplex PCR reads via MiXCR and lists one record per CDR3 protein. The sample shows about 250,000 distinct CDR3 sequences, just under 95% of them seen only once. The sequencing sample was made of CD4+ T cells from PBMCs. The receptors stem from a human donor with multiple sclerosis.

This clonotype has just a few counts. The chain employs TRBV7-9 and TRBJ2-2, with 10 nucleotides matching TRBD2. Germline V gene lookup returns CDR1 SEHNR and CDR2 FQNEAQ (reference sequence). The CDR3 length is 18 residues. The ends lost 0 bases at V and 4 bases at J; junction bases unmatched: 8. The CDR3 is CASSLAHPTSGPTGELFF. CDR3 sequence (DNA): TGTGCCAGCAGCTTAGCGCATCCGACTAGCGGGCCCACCGGGGAGCTGTTTTTT.

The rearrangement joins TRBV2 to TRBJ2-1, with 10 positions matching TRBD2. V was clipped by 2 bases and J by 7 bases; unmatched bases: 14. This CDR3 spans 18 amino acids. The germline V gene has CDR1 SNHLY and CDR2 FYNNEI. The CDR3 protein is CASSERLAGDWLGNEQFF. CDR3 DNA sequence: TGTGCCAGCAGTGAACGGCTAGCGGGAGACTGGTTGGGGAATGAGCAGTTCTTC.

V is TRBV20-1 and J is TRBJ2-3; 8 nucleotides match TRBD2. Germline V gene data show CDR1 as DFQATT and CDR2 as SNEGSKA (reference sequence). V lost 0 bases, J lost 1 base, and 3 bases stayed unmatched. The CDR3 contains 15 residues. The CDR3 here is CSARDLTSGTDTQYF. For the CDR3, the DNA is TGCAGTGCTAGAGATTTGACTAGCGGCACAGATACGCAGTATTTT.

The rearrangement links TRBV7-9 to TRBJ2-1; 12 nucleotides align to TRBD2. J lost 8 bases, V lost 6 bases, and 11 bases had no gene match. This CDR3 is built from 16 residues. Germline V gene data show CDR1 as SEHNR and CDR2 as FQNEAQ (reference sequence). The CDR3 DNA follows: TGTGCCAGCAGTCAAACCAGACTAGCGGGAGACTATGAGCAGTTCTTC. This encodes CASSQTRLAGDYEQFF.

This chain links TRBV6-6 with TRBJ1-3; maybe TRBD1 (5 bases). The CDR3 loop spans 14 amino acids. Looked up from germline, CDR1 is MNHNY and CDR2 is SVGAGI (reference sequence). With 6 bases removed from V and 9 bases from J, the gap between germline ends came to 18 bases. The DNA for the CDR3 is TGTGCCAGCAGCCCCGGTCCTAACGGGGGCACCATATATTTT. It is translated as CASSPGPNGGTIYF.

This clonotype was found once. In DNA, the CDR3 is TGTGCCAGCAGCTTCGGTGCTGGAGGAATTCACACCGGGGAGCTGTTTTTT. As protein: CASSFGAGGIHTGELFF. This chain connects TRBV7-9 to TRBJ2-2, with D possibly matching TRBD2 (5 bases). Germline CDR1 SEHNR, CDR2 FQNEAQ (reference sequence). Trimming removed 3 bases at V and 3 bases at J, with 17 bases between. CDR3 size: 17 residues.

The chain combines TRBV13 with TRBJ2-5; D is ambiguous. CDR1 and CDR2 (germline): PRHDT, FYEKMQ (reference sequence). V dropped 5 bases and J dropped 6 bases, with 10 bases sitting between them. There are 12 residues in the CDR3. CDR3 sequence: CASSLRLQTQYF. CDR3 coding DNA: TGTGCCAGCAGCCTTCGTTTGCAGACCCAGTACTTC.

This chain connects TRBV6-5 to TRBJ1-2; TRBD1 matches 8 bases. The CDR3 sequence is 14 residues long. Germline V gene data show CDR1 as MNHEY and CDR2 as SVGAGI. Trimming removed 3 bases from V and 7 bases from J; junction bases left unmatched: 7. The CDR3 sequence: CASSYRDRGSGYTF. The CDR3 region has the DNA TGTGCCAGCAGTTATCGCGACAGGGGCTCTGGCTACACCTTC.

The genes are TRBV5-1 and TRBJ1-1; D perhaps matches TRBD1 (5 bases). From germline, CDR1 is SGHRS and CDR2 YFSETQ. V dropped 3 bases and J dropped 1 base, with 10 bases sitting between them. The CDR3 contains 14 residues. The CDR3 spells CASSSRGRNTEAFF. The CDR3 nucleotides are TGCGCCAGCAGCTCCCGGGGGAGGAACACTGAAGCTTTCTTT.

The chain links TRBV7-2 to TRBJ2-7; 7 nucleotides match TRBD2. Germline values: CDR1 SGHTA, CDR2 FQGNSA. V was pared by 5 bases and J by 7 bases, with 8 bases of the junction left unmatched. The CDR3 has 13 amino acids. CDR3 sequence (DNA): TGTGCCAGCAGCCGGGACTACCTGGGAGAGCAGTACGTC. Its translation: CASSRDYLGEQYV.

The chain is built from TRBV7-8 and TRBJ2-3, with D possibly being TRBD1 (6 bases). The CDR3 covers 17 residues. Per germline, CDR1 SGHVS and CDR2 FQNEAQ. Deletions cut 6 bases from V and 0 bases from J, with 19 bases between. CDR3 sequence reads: CASSPGARDFSTDTQYF. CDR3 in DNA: TGTGCCAGCAGTCCAGGGGCCCGAGACTTTAGCACAGATACGCAGTATTTT.

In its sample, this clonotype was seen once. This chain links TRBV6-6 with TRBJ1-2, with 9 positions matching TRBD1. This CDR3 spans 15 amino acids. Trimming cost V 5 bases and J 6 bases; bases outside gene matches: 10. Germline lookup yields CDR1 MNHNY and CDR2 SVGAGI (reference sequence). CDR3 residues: CASSRPGQGDDGYTF. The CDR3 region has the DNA TGTGCCAGCAGTCGACCGGGACAGGGTGACGATGGCTACACCTTC.

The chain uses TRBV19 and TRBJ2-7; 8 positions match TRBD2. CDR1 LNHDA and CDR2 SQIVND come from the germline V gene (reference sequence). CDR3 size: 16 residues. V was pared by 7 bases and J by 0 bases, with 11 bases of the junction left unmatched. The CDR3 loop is CASTQGPGGSSYEQYF. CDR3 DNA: TGTGCCAGTACCCAAGGTCCGGGGGGGAGCTCCTACGAGCAGTACTTC.

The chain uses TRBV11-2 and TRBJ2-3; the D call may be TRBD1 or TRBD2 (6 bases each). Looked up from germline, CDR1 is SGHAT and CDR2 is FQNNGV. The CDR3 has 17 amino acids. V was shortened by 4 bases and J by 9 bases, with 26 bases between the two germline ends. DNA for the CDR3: TGTGCCAGCAGCTCTCTTTTGGGGGGCAGGGCATCGGAGACGCAGTATTTT. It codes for CASSSLLGGRASETQYF.

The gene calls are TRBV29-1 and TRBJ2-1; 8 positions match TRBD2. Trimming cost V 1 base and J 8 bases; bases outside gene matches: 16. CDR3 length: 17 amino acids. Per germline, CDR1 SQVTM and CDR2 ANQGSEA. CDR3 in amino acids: CSVEGVRVAGRLDEQFF. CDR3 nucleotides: TGCAGCGTTGAAGGGGTTAGGGTAGCGGGAAGGCTCGATGAGCAGTTCTTC.

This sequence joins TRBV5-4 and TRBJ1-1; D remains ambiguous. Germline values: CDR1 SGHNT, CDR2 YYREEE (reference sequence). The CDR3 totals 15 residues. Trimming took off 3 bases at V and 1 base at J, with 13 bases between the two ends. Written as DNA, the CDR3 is TGTGCCAGCAGCTGGCAGGCAGCTAGGAACACTGAAGCTTTCTTT. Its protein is CASSWQAARNTEAFF.

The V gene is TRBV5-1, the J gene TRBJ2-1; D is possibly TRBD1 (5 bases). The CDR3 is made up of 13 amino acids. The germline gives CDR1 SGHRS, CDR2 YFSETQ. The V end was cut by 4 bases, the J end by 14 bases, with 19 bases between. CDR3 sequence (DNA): TGCGCCAGCAGCGACCTAGACAGATCAGAGGAGTTCTTC. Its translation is CASSDLDRSEEFF.

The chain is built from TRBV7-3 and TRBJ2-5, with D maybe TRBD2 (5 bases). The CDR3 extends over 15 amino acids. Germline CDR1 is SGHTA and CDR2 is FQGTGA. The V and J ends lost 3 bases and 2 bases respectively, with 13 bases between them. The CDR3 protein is CASSFQGGGQETQYF. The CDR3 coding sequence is TGTGCCAGCAGCTTCCAAGGAGGCGGGCAAGAGACCCAGTACTTC.

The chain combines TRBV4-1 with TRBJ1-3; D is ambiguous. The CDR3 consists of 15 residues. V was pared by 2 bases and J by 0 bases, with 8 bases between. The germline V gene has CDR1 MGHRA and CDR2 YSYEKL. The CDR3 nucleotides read TGCGCCAGCAGCCAAACAGTAGTCTCTGGAAACACCATATATTTT. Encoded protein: CASSQTVVSGNTIYF.

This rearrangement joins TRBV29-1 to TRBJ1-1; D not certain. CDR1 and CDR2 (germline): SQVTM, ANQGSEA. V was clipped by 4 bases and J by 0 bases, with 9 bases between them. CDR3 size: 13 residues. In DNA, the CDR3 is TGCAGCGTTGTTAGGAAGATGAACACTGAAGCTTTCTTT. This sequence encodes CSVVRKMNTEAFF.

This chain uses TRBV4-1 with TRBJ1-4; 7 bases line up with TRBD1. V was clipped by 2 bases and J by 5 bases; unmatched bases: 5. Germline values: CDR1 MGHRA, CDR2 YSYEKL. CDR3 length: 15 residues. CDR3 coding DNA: TGCGCCAGCAGCCAACCGGGACAGAAGAATGAAAAACTGTTTTTT. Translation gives CASSQPGQKNEKLFF.

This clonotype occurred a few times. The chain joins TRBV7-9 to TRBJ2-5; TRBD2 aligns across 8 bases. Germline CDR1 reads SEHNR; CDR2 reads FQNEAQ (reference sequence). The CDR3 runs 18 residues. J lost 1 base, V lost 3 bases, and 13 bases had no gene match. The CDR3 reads CASSFGIAGRPFQETQYF. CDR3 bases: TGTGCCAGCAGCTTCGGAATAGCGGGGCGGCCCTTCCAAGAGACCCAGTACTTC.

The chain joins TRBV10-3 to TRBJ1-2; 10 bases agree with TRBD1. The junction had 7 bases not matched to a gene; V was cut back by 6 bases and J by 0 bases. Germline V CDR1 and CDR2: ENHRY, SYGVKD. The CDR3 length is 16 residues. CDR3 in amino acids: CAISPGQGEANYGYTF. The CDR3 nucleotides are TGTGCCATCAGCCCCGGACAGGGGGAAGCTAACTATGGCTACACCTTC.

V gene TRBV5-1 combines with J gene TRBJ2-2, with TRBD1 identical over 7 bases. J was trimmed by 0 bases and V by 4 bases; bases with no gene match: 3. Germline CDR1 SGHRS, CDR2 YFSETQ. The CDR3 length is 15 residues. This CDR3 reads CASSPGTANTGELFF. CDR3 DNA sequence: TGCGCCAGCAGCCCCGGGACAGCGAACACCGGGGAGCTGTTTTTT.

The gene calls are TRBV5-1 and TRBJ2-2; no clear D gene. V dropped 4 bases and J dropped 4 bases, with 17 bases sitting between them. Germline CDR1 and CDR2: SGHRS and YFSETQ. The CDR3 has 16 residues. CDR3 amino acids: CASSPRVIGSTGELFF. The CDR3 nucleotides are TGCGCCAGCAGCCCTAGAGTCATTGGAAGCACCGGGGAGCTGTTTTTT.

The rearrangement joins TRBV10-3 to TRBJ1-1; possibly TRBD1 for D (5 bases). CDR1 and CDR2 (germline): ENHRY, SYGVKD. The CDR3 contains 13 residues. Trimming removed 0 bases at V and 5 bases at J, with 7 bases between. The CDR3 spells CAISESGVTEAFF. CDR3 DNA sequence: TGTGCCATCAGTGAGTCAGGGGTGACTGAAGCTTTCTTT.

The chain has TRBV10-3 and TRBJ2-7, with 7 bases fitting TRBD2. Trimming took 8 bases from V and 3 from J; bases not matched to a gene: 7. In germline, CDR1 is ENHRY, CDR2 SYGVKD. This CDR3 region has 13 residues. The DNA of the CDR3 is TGTGCCATCGCCCCGGGGGGTATCTACGAGCAGTACTTC. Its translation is CAIAPGGIYEQYF.

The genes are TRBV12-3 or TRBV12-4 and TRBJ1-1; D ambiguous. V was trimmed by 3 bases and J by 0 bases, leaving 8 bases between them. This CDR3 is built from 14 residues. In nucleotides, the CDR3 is TGTGCCAGCAGTTTGCATCGATTGAACACTGAAGCTTTCTTT. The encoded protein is CASSLHRLNTEAFF.

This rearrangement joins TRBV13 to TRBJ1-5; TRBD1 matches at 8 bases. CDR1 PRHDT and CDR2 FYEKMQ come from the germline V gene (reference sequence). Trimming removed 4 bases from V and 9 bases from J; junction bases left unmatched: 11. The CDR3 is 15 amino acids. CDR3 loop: CASSSRGQGRTPQHF. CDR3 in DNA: TGTGCCAGCAGCTCCCGTGGACAGGGTAGAACGCCCCAGCATTTT.

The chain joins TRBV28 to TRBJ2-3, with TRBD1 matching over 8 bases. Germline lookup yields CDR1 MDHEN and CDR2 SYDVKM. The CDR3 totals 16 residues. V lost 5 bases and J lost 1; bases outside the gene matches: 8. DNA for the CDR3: TGTGCCAGCAGTGGGACCGCAGGGGGCCGCACAGATACGCAGTATTTT. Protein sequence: CASSGTAGGRTDTQYF.